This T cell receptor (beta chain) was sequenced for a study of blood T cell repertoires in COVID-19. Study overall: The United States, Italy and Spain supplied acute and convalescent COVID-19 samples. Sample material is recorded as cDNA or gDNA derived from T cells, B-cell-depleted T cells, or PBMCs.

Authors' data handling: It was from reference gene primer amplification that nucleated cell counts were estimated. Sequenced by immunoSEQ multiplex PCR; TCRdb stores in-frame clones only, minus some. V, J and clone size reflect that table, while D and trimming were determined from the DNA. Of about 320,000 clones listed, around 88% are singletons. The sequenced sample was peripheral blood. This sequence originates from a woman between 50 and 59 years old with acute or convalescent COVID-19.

CDR3 sequence (DNA): TGTGCCAGCAGCTTCACTCCGGGGTCTGGAAACACCATATATTTT. Translating it yields CASSFTPGSGNTIYF. The rearrangement links TRBV3-1 (or the pseudogene TRBV3-2) to TRBJ1-3, with no clear D. Trimming removed 5 bases from V and 1 base from J, with 12 bases in between. CDR1 is LGHDT and CDR2 is YNNKEL in the germline V gene (reference sequence). This CDR3 is built from 15 residues.